The clone carrying this T cell receptor (beta chain) was picked up a small number of times. Its specificity is unknown. Expressed TCRB transcripts got sequenced, as all isolated RNA was reverse transcribed. Measured with immunoSEQ multiplex PCR; TCRdb has only the in-frame clones, and not every one. The sample contains 500,000 to 850,000 clones, more than 12% of which appear only once. This specimen belongs to a study of beta chain features in type 1 diabetes. General study points: When Type 1 diabetes patients were examined, their TCRB CDR3s proved moderately but significantly shorter in all four CD4+ subsets. More deletions and fewer insertions at VDJ junctions were seen in type 1 diabetes patients.

CDR3 length: 18 amino acids. Trimming took off 1 base at V and 0 bases at J, with 18 bases between the two ends. Germline CDR1 and CDR2: SGHTA and FQGNSA. Sequencing was carried out using naive CD4+ T cells from blood. This TCR derives from a man aged 18 to 30 with type 1 diabetes. The V gene is TRBV7-2, the J gene TRBJ1-1, with a possible D match to TRBD1 (5 bases). The CDR3, as DNA: TGTGCCAGCAGCTTAGTCGCTGCGGGGGGGGAAGTGAACACTGAAGCTTTCTTT. Its translation: CASSLVAAGGEVNTEAFF.